These 9 T cell receptor beta chains were sequenced from one sample in a study of blood T cell repertoires in COVID-19. The repertoire was sequenced with immunoSEQ multiplex PCR; TCRdb's copy has only in-frame clones and lacks some. This table holds 200,000 to 300,000 clones, roughly 79% found once. Sequencing used peripheral blood. Receptors were obtained from a woman older than 75 with COVID-19, enrolled during active disease.

The chain carries TRBV5-1 and TRBJ2-1; D gene ambiguous. The germline V gene encodes CDR1 SGHRS and CDR2 YFSETQ. There are 13 residues in the CDR3. Trimming took off 0 bases at V and 5 bases at J, with 6 bases between the two ends. CDR3 in amino acids: CASSLDPDNEQFF. CDR3 in DNA: TGCGCCAGCAGCTTGGATCCCGACAATGAGCAGTTCTTC. Supplemented by reference TRBV5-1 and TRBJ2-1, the full variable domain reads KAGVTQTPRYLIKTRGQQVTLSCSPISGHRSVSWYQQTPGQGLQFLFEYFSETQRNKGNFPGRFSGRQFSNSRSEMNVSTLELGDSALYLCASSLDPDNEQFFGPGTRLTVL.

The V gene is TRBV12-3 or TRBV12-4, the J gene TRBJ1-2; D may be TRBD1 (5 bases). The ends were cut back, 4 bases at V and 8 bases at J, with 11 bases in the middle. CDR3 size: 12 residues. CDR3 sequence reads: CASSYRSSGYTF. The CDR3 DNA follows: TGTGCCAGCAGTTACAGGTCTTCCGGCTACACCTTC.

The chain carries TRBV11-1 and TRBJ1-6; 8 positions match TRBD1. The CDR3 is 14 residues long. Per germline, CDR1 SGHAT and CDR2 FQDESV (reference sequence). The J segment lost 8 bases and the V segment lost 5 bases, leaving 5 bases of the junction unmatched. The CDR3 sequence is CASSPDRADSPLHF. In DNA form, the CDR3 reads TGTGCCAGCAGCCCGGACAGGGCGGATTCACCCCTCCACTTT. Complete variable domain (other parts from reference TRBV11-1 and TRBJ1-6): EAEVAQSPRYKITEKSQAVAFWCDPISGHATLYWYRQILGQGPELLVQFQDESVVDDSQLPKDRFSAERLKGVDSTLKIQPAELGDSAMYLCASSPDRADSPLHFGNGTRLTVT.

The genes are TRBV18 and TRBJ1-3; tentative D call: TRBD1 (5 bases). This CDR3 comprises 16 residues. The V gene's germline CDR1 is KGHSH and CDR2 LQKENI. The V end lost 5 bases, the J end lost 1 base, and 15 bases lay between the germline ends. CDR3 residues: CASSGSGDASGNTIYF. For the CDR3, the DNA is TGTGCCAGCTCAGGCTCGGGGGATGCTTCTGGAAACACCATATATTTT.

This chain links TRBV4-3 with TRBJ1-2; D unclear. There are 15 residues in the CDR3. The V end lost 0 bases, the J end lost 8 bases, and 16 bases lay between the germline ends. CDR1 LGHNA and CDR2 YSLEER come from the germline V gene. The CDR3 DNA follows: TGCGCCAGCAGCCAAGATTGGAATACCGGGAGGGGCTACACCTTC. Protein product: CASSQDWNTGRGYTF.

The chain has TRBV7-9 and TRBJ2-7, with D perhaps matching TRBD1 (6 bases). The V gene lost 5 bases and the J gene lost 5 bases, with 10 bases spanning the gap. Looked up from germline, CDR1 is SEHNR and CDR2 is FQNEAQ (reference sequence). The length of the CDR3 is 12 residues. The CDR3 coding sequence is TGTGCCAGCAGCCGTACAGGGAACGAGCAGTACTTC. Amino acid sequence: CASSRTGNEQYF.

CDR3 loop: CASNRDRGMNTEAFF. The CDR3 coding sequence is TGTGCCAGTAACAGGGACAGGGGAATGAACACTGAAGCTTTCTTT. V and J are TRBV19 and TRBJ1-1; TRBD1 agrees at 10 bases. Per the germline V gene, CDR1 is LNHDA and CDR2 is SQIVND (reference sequence). V lost 7 bases and J lost 0; bases outside the gene matches: 5. This CDR3 has 15 amino acids.

The CDR3 region is CASSFDWPGANVLTF. Written as DNA, the CDR3 is TGTGCCAGCAGTTTCGACTGGCCAGGGGCCAACGTCCTGACTTTC. The chain has TRBV2 and TRBJ2-6; D call uncertain. V lost 5 bases and J 4 bases, leaving 12 bases between the germline ends. This CDR3 contains 15 residues. Germline V gives CDR1 SNHLY, CDR2 FYNNEI. Supplemented by reference TRBV2 and TRBJ2-6, the full variable domain reads EPEVTQTPSHQVTQMGQEVILRCVPISNHLYFYWYRQILGQKVEFLVSFYNNEISEKSEIFDDQFSVERPDGSNFTLKIRSTKLEDSAMYFCASSFDWPGANVLTFGAGSRLTVL.

The V gene is TRBV4-2, the J gene TRBJ2-7, with a weak D call TRBD2 (6 bases). The ends were cut back, 1 base at V and 3 bases at J, with 13 bases in the middle. The CDR3 is made up of 15 amino acids. CDR1 is LGHNA, CDR2 YNFKEQ, per germline. The CDR3 nucleotides are TGTGCCAGCAGCCAAGGACCGGCGGGGAGCTACGAGCAGTACTTC. It specifies CASSQGPAGSYEQYF.